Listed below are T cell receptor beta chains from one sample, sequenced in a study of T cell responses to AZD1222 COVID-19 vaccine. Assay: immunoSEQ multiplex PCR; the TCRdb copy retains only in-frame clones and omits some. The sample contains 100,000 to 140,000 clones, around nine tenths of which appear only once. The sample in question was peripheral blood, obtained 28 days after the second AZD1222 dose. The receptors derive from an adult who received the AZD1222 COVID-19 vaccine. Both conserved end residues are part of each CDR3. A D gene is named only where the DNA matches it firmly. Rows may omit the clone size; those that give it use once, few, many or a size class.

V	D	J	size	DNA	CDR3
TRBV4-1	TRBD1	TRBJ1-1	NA	TGCGCCAGCAGCCAATCGGCAGGGGGCATGAACACTGAAGCTTTCTTT	CASSQSAGGMNTEAFF
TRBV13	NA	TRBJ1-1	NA	TGTGCCAGCAATCAGAACACTGAAGCTTTCTTT	CASNQNTEAFF
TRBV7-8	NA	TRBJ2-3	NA	TGTGCCAGCAGTAAAGGGTCCGGAAGGGGGACAGATACGCAGTATTTT	CASSKGSGRGTDTQYF
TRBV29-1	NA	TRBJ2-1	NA	TGCAGCGTTGTCAGTACTAAAAATGAGCAGTTCTTC	CSVVSTKNEQFF
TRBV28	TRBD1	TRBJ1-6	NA	TGTGCCAGCAGTTTCGCCAGGGGGATTAATTCACCCCTCCACTTT	CASSFARGINSPLHF
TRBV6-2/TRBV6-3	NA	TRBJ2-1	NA	TGTGCCAGCAGTGCGGGGTATTCCTACAATGAGCAGTTCTTC	CASSAGYSYNEQFF
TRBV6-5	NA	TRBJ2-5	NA	TGTGCCAGCAGCTTAAGGGCAGGGTGGGAAGAGACCCAGTACTTC	CASSLRAGWEETQYF
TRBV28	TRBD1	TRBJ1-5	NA	TGTGCCAGCAGTAAATTAACAGGGGTGAACCAGCCCCAGCATTTT	CASSKLTGVNQPQHF
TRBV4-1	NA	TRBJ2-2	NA	TGCGCCAGCAGCCAAGATCCGGGGGCGACCGGGGAGCTGTTTTTT	CASSQDPGATGELFF
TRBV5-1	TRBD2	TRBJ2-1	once	TGCGCCAGCAGCTTGGTGAGCGGGGGCCCCTACAATGAGCAGTTCTTC	CASSLVSGGPYNEQFF
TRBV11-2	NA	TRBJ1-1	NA	TGTGCCAGCAGCCCTGGGGCTGAAGCTTTCTTT	CASSPGAEAFF
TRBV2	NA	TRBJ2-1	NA	TGTGCCAGCAGTGGGGCCAGAGGGGATGAGCAGTTCTTC	CASSGARGDEQFF
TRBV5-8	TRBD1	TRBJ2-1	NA	TGTGCCAGCAGCTCGTACCTCCAGGGGGCCCACAATGAGCAGTTCTTC	CASSSYLQGAHNEQFF
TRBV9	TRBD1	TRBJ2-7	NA	TGTGCCAGCAGCTTTTCAGGGGGTCAGGACGAGCAGTACTTC	CASSFSGGQDEQYF
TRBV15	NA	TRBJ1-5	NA	TGTGCCACCAGCAGCAGGAACCGGCCCCAGCATTTT	CATSSRNRPQHF
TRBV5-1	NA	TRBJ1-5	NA	TGCGCCAGCAGCTCCGGGACTACGGGGCAGCCCCAGCATTTT	CASSSGTTGQPQHF
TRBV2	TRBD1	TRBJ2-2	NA	TGTGCCAGCAGAACCGGGACAGGGTCCACCGGGGAGCTGTTTTTT	CASRTGTGSTGELFF